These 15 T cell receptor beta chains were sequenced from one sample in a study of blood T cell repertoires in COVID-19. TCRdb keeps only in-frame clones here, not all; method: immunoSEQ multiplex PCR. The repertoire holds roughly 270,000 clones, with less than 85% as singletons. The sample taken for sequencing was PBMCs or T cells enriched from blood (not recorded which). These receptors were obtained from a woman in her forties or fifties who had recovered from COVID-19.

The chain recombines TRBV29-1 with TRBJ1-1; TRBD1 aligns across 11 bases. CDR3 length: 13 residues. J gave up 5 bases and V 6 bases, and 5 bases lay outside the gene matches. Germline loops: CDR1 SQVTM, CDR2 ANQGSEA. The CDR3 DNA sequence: TGCAGCGTAGCGGGACAGGGGGTAACTGAAGCTTTCTTT. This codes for CSVAGQGVTEAFF. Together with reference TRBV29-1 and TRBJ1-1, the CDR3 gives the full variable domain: SAVISQKPSRDICQRGTSLTIQCQVDSQVTMMFWYRQQPGQSLTLIATANQGSEATYESGFVIDKFPISRPNLTFSTLTVSNMSPEDSSIYLCSVAGQGVTEAFFGQGTRLTVV.

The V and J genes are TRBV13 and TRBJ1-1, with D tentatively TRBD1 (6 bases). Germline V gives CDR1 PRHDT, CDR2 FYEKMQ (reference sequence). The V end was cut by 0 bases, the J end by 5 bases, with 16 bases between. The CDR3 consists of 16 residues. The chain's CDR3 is CASSLGIRGWTTEAFF. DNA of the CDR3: TGTGCCAGCAGCTTAGGCATCAGGGGCTGGACGACTGAAGCTTTCTTT.

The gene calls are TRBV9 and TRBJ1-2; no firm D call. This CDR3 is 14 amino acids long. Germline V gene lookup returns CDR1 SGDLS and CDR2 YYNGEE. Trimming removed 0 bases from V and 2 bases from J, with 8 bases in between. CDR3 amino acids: CASSVGGRNYGYTF. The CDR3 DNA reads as TGTGCCAGCAGCGTAGGTGGCAGGAACTATGGCTACACCTTC.

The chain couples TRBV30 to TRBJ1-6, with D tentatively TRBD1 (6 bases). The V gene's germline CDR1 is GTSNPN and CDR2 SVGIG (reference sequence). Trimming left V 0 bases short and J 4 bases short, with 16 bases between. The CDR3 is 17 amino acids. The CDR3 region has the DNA TGTGCCTGGAGTGTATACAGGGAGGGAATTTATAATTCACCCCTCCACTTT. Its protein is CAWSVYREGIYNSPLHF.

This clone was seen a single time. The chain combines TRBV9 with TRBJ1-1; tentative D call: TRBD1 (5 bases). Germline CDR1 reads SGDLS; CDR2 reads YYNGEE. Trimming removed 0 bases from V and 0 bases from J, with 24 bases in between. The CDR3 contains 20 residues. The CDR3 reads CASSVAVRERKEHLNTEAFF. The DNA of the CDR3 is TGTGCCAGCAGCGTAGCTGTCAGGGAACGAAAAGAGCATTTGAACACTGAAGCTTTCTTT.

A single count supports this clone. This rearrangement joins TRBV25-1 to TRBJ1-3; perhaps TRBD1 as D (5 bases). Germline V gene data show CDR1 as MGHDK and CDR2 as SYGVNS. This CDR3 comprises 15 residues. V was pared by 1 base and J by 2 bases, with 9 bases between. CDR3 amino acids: CASSESGRAGNTIYF. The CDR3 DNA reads TGTGCCAGCAGTGAATCGGGCAGGGCTGGAAACACCATATATTTT.

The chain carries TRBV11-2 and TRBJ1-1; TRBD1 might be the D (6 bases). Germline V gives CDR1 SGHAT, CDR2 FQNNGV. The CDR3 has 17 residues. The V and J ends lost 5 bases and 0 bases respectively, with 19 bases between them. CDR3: CASSHPKGTRMNTEAFF. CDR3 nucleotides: TGTGCCAGCAGCCATCCTAAAGGGACAAGAATGAACACTGAAGCTTTCTTT.

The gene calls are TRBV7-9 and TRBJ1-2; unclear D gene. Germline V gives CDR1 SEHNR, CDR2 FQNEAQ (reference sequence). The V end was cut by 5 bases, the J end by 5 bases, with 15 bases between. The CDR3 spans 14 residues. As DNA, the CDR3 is TGTGCCAGCAGCCCAGACACTCGCTATTATGGCTACACCTTC. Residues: CASSPDTRYYGYTF. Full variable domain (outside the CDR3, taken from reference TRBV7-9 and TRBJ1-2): DTGVSQNPRHKITKRGQNVTFRCDPISEHNRLYWYRQTLGQGPEFLTYFQNEAQLEKSRLLSDRFSAERPKGSFSTLEIQRTEQGDSAMYLCASSPDTRYYGYTFGSGTRLTVV.

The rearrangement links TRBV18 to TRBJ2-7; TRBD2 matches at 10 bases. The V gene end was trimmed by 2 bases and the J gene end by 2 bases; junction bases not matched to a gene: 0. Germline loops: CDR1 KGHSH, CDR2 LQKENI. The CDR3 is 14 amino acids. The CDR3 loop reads CASSPGTSAYEQYF. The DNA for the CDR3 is TGTGCCAGCTCACCAGGGACTAGCGCCTACGAGCAGTACTTC.

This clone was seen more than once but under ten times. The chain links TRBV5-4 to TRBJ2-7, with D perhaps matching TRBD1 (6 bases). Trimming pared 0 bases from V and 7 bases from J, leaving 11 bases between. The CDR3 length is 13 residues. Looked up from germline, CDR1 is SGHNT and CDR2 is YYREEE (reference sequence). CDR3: CASSLDRVREQYF. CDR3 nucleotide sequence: TGTGCCAGCAGCTTGGACAGGGTTCGAGAGCAGTACTTC.

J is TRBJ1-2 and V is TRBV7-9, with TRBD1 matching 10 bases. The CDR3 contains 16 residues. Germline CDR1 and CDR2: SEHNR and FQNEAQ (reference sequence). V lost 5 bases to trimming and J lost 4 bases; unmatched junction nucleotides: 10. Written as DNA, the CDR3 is TGTGCCAGCAGCACAAAGACAGGGGGCGACCTCTATGGCTACACCTTC. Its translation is CASSTKTGGDLYGYTF.

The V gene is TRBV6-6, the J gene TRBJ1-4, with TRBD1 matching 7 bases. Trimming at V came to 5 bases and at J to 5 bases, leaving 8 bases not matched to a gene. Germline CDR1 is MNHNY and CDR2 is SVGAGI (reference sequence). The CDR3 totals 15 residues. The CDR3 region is CASSRSRDSNEKLFF. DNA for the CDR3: TGTGCCAGCAGTCGATCCCGGGACAGCAATGAAAAACTGTTTTTT.

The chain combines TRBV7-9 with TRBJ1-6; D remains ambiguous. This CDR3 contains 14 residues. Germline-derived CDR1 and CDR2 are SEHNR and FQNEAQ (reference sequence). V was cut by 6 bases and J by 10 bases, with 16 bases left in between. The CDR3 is CASRSGSRQSPLHF. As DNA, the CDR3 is TGTGCCAGCAGGTCGGGTTCAAGGCAATCACCCCTCCACTTT.

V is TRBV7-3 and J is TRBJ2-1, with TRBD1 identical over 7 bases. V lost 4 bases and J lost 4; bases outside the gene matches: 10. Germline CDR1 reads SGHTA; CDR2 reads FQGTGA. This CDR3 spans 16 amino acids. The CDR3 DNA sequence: TGTGCCAGCAGCTCGACCGGGACAGTGAATTACAATGAGCAGTTCTTC. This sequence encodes CASSSTGTVNYNEQFF.

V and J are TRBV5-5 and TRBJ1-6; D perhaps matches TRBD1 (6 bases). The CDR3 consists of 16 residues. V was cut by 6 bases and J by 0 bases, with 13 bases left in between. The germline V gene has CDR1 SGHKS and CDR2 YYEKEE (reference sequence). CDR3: CASNRDGSSYNSPLHF. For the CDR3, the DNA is TGTGCCAGCAACAGGGACGGAAGCTCCTATAATTCACCCCTCCACTTT.